These 30 T cell receptor beta chains were all obtained from the same sample, sequenced in a study of T-cell reconstitution after alpha-beta-depleted transplantation in children. Unique molecular identifiers were used to barcode this TCRbeta library. TCRdb independently ran MiXCR on the PCR reads; one entry per CDR3 protein. Of about 200,000 distinct CDR3 sequences listed, 6.3% are singletons. The sample in question was PBMCs, obtained before TCRalphabeta/CD19-depleted stem cell transplant. Receptor source: a girl less than two years old with combined immunodeficiency, due to receive a stem cell transplant.

This clonotype was counted ten times or more. The V and J genes are TRBV6-2 or TRBV6-3 and TRBJ2-7, with 8 bases matching TRBD2. Trimming took 5 bases from V and 4 from J; bases not matched to a gene: 7. This CDR3 region has 14 residues. Per germline, CDR1 MNHEY and CDR2 SVGEGT. The CDR3 region has the DNA TGTGCCAGCAGTCCCAGCGGGAGTTCGTACGAGCAGTACTTC. Translation gives CASSPSGSSYEQYF.

In its sample, this clonotype was seen many times. The chain couples TRBV6-6 to TRBJ2-1; D unclear. The CDR3 runs to 13 residues. The germline V gene encodes CDR1 MNHNY and CDR2 SVGAGI (reference sequence). The germline V and J ends were trimmed by 2 bases and 7 bases, with 9 bases remaining between them. CDR3 protein: CASSYITGNEQFF. Here the CDR3 DNA reads TGTGCCAGCAGTTACATAACCGGGAATGAGCAGTTCTTC.

This clonotype appeared many times. This chain links TRBV20-1 with TRBJ2-1; 11 positions agree with TRBD2. Germline V gene data show CDR1 as DFQATT and CDR2 as SNEGSKA (reference sequence). The CDR3 has 15 residues. The V segment lost 5 bases and the J segment 2 bases; nucleotides outside the gene matches: 5. The CDR3 DNA follows: TGCAGTGCTGATAAGGGACTAGCGGCCTACAATGAGCAGTTCTTC. Residues: CSADKGLAAYNEQFF.

This clonotype was observed at least ten times. V gene TRBV20-1 combines with J gene TRBJ2-1; 8 nucleotides match TRBD2. The CDR3 consists of 16 residues. After removal of 3 bases from V and 5 bases from J, the junction contained 12 bases not matched to a gene. The germline gives CDR1 DFQATT, CDR2 SNEGSKA (reference sequence). The chain's CDR3 is CSARDERTSFNNEQFF. In nucleotides, the CDR3 is TGCAGTGCTAGGGATGAAAGGACTAGCTTTAACAATGAGCAGTTCTTC.

This clonotype was seen ten or more times. The gene calls are TRBV10-3 and TRBJ2-7; 9 nucleotides line up with TRBD1. The ends lost 11 bases at V and 3 bases at J; junction bases unmatched: 8. The CDR3 sequence is 13 residues long. Germline assignment: CDR1 ENHRY and CDR2 SYGVKD. The CDR3 sequence is CASQDRGLYEQYF. Written as DNA, the CDR3 is TGTGCCTCCCAGGACAGGGGACTCTACGAGCAGTACTTC.

This clonotype turned up a few times. The chain employs TRBV20-1 and TRBJ1-6; 9 bases match TRBD1. The CDR3 totals 16 residues. Germline V gives CDR1 DFQATT, CDR2 SNEGSKA (reference sequence). J was trimmed by 5 bases and V by 2 bases; bases with no gene match: 7. The DNA for the CDR3 is TGCAGTGCTAGACCAAACAGGGGGCGGGATAATTCACCCCTCCACTTT. Its translation: CSARPNRGRDNSPLHF.

Note on this clonotype: A much larger clone is a single base away; this may be a read error. This sequence joins TRBV10-3 and TRBJ2-7; 11 nucleotides agree with TRBD2. The CDR3 loop spans 14 amino acids. Germline V gene lookup returns CDR1 ENHRY and CDR2 SYGVKD. In nucleotides, the CDR3 is TGTGCCATCAGGGAGACTAGCGGGATAGGAGAGCAGTGCTTC. It codes for CAIRETSGIGEQCF.

The chain uses TRBV20-1 and TRBJ2-1; D is uncertain. Looked up from germline, CDR1 is DFQATT and CDR2 is SNEGSKA (reference sequence). V shed 2 bases and J shed 4 bases, with 3 bases lying between them. This CDR3 region has 11 residues. CDR3 nucleotide sequence: TGCAGTGCTAGAACATACAATGAGCAGTTCTTC. Encoded protein: CSARTYNEQFF.

This clonotype has ten or more counts. The chain uses TRBV29-1 and TRBJ1-2; weak D call: TRBD1 (5 bases). The V end was cut by 3 bases, the J end by 5 bases, with 10 bases between. Germline CDR1 SQVTM, CDR2 ANQGSEA. CDR3 size: 12 residues. The CDR3 reads CSVDRVSYGYTF. For the CDR3, the DNA is TGCAGCGTTGACAGGGTGTCTTATGGCTACACCTTC.

This clonotype has a count of ten or more. The chain has TRBV7-2 and TRBJ2-5; the D is unclear. Germline assignment: CDR1 SGHTA and CDR2 FQGNSA. The CDR3 spans 13 residues. Trimming removed 4 bases from V and 3 bases from J, with 9 bases in between. The CDR3 reads CASSSVNEETQYF. The CDR3 nucleotides are TGTGCCAGCAGCTCAGTCAACGAAGAGACCCAGTACTTC.

This rearrangement joins TRBV5-1 to TRBJ2-7, with D perhaps TRBD1 or TRBD2 (5 bases each). CDR3 length: 15 residues. CDR1 and CDR2 from the germline V gene are SGHRS and YFSETQ. The V gene lost 5 bases and the J gene lost 0 bases, with 15 bases spanning the gap. The CDR3, as DNA: TGCGCCAGCAGATTAGGGACGGCGAGCTCCTACGAGCAGTACTTC. It translates to CASRLGTASSYEQYF.

This clonotype was seen repeatedly, ten times or more. This sequence joins TRBV2 and TRBJ2-7; D might be TRBD1 (5 bases). The germline V gene encodes CDR1 SNHLY and CDR2 FYNNEI. Deletions cut 7 bases from V and 2 bases from J, with 12 bases between. CDR3 length equals 13 residues. CDR3 amino acids: CASKGTGAYEQYF. In nucleotides, the CDR3 is TGTGCCAGCAAAGGAACAGGTGCCTACGAGCAGTACTTC.

This clonotype was seen ten or more times. V gene TRBV21-1 combines with J gene TRBJ1-5; the listed D gene, TRBD1, was not tested against the DNA. TRBV21-1 counts as a pseudogene. The CDR3 has 12 residues. The CDR3 coding sequence is TGTGCCAGCCTCCGAGGGGGCCAGCCCCAGCATTTT. As protein: CASLRGGQPQHF.

This clonotype was picked up a small number of times. CDR3 protein: CSANSRGENTGELFF. Here the CDR3 DNA reads TGCAGTGCTAATTCCAGGGGAGAGAACACCGGGGAGCTGTTTTTT. The chain employs TRBV20-1 and TRBJ2-2; perhaps TRBD1 as D (6 bases). The germline gives CDR1 DFQATT, CDR2 SNEGSKA (reference sequence). The germline V and J ends were trimmed by 4 bases and 1 base, with 13 bases remaining between them. CDR3 size: 15 residues.

This clonotype was counted at least ten times. The chain carries TRBV14 and TRBJ2-1; TRBD2 agrees at 8 bases. Germline assignment: CDR1 SGHDN and CDR2 FVKESK. The V segment lost 1 base and the J segment 5 bases; nucleotides outside the gene matches: 13. CDR3 length: 18 residues. This CDR3 reads CASSQGHGLATVNNEQFF. The CDR3 DNA follows: TGTGCCAGCAGCCAAGGGCACGGACTAGCAACTGTGAACAATGAGCAGTTCTTC. Looking up the rest from reference TRBV14 and TRBJ2-1 gives the full variable domain: EAGVTQFPSHSVIEKGQTVTLRCDPISGHDNLYWYRRVMGKEIKFLLHFVKESKQDESGMPNNRFLAERTGGTYSTLKVQPAELEDSGVYFCASSQGHGLATVNNEQFFGPGTRLTVL.

This clonotype was recorded many times. The J gene is TRBJ1-5, the V gene TRBV12-3 or TRBV12-4; D might be TRBD1 (5 bases). The CDR3 has 15 amino acids. Trimming cost V 2 bases and J 5 bases, with 13 bases left between them. In DNA, the CDR3 is TGTGCCAGCAGTTTACTTGGGGGAAGGGATCAGCCCCAGCATTTT. Its translation is CASSLLGGRDQPQHF.

This clonotype was recorded many times. CDR3 in amino acids: CSTRTYEETQYF. The CDR3 DNA is TGCAGTACAAGGACTTATGAAGAGACCCAGTACTTC. V usage is TRBV29-1 and J usage is TRBJ2-5, with a tentative D call TRBD2 (5 bases). Germline V CDR1 and CDR2: SQVTM, ANQGSEA. This CDR3 is built from 12 residues.

In its sample, this clonotype was seen many times. The chain combines TRBV28 with TRBJ2-7; D could derive from TRBD1 or TRBD2 (5 bases each). The CDR3 is 17 residues long. From germline, CDR1 is MDHEN and CDR2 SYDVKM. V was pared by 3 bases and J by 3 bases, with 21 bases between. The CDR3 DNA is TGTGCCAGCAGTTTTGGGGGTCTAGGCCCCTGGGGCTACGAGCAGTACTTC. Translation: CASSFGGLGPWGYEQYF.

This clonotype was seen many times. The rearrangement uses TRBV7-3 and TRBJ2-3; 10 nucleotides line up with TRBD2. V dropped 0 bases and J dropped 4; count of bases not matched to a gene: 4. The CDR3 loop spans 16 amino acids. Per the germline V gene, CDR1 is SGHTA and CDR2 is FQGTGA. CDR3 region: CASSLTSGLAADTQYF. The CDR3 DNA reads TGTGCCAGCAGCTTAACTAGTGGACTAGCGGCAGATACGCAGTATTTT.

This clonotype appeared many times. The chain has TRBV19 and TRBJ2-1; D remains ambiguous. The germline gives CDR1 LNHDA, CDR2 SQIVND (reference sequence). This CDR3 is 12 amino acids long. The V and J ends lost 3 bases and 7 bases respectively, with 7 bases between them. CDR3 amino acids: CASSIAANEQFF. The CDR3 DNA reads as TGTGCCAGTAGTATTGCGGCGAATGAGCAGTTCTTC.

This clonotype has ten or more counts. This rearrangement joins TRBV7-2 to TRBJ2-2; tentative D call: TRBD2 (6 bases). Germline V CDR1 and CDR2: SGHTA, FQGNSA. Trimming removed 7 bases at V and 2 bases at J, with 17 bases between. This CDR3 spans 16 amino acids. This CDR3 is CASNYMGLINTGELFF. DNA for the CDR3: TGTGCCAGCAACTACATGGGACTTATAAACACCGGGGAGCTGTTTTTT.

This clonotype was recorded many times. The chain employs TRBV27 and TRBJ2-7; possibly TRBD1 or TRBD2 for D (5 bases each). CDR3 size: 14 residues. The germline V gene has CDR1 MNHEY and CDR2 SMNVEV (reference sequence). Trimming removed 3 bases at V and 5 bases at J, with 14 bases between. CDR3 sequence reads: CASSFGGPRNEQYF. CDR3 nucleotides: TGTGCCAGCAGTTTTGGGGGACCCCGGAACGAGCAGTACTTC.

This clonotype was recorded at least ten times. The genes are TRBV29-1 and TRBJ2-1; D is uncertain. Germline V gives CDR1 SQVTM, CDR2 ANQGSEA. The length of the CDR3 is 13 residues. CDR3 in DNA: TGCAGGAAGCCCCAGAGCTCCTACAATGAGCAGTTCTTC. Its translation is CRKPQSSYNEQFF.

This clonotype was picked up many times. This rearrangement joins TRBV29-1 to TRBJ2-5; D is unclear. This CDR3 contains 13 residues. The germline gives CDR1 SQVTM, CDR2 ANQGSEA. With 2 bases removed from V and 5 bases from J, the gap between germline ends came to 12 bases. The CDR3 DNA reads TGCAGCGTTGAACAGGCGATCTCGGAGACCCAGTACTTC. Its protein is CSVEQAISETQYF.

This clonotype was counted many times. The chain has TRBV12-3 or TRBV12-4 and TRBJ2-7; 7 nucleotides match TRBD1. J lost 5 bases, V lost 5 bases, and 6 bases had no gene match. The CDR3 length is 13 residues. CDR3 coding DNA: TGTGCCAGCAGTCGTAACAGGGGCGACGAGCAGTACTTC. Protein product: CASSRNRGDEQYF.

This clonotype was picked up a small number of times. The J gene is TRBJ2-1, the V gene TRBV2; tentative D call: TRBD2 (6 bases). CDR1 is SNHLY, CDR2 FYNNEI, per germline. This CDR3 has 12 amino acids. V lost 10 bases to trimming and J lost 3 bases, with 10 bases between them. The CDR3 coding sequence is TGTGCCACCTCGGGACTCTACAATGAGCAGTTCTTC. Translated: CATSGLYNEQFF.

This clonotype was seen at least ten times. This chain joins TRBV4-3 and TRBJ2-5; the D gene is possibly TRBD1 (5 bases). Germline values: CDR1 LGHNA, CDR2 YSLEER. This CDR3 region has 15 residues. The ends were cut back, 2 bases at V and 4 bases at J, with 14 bases in the middle. CDR3 protein: CASSQTQGNGETQYF. The CDR3 DNA reads TGCGCCAGCAGCCAAACTCAGGGTAACGGAGAGACCCAGTACTTC.

There are many counts of this clonotype. Compared with germline, one end of the junction differs, possibly owing to a read error. The chain couples TRBV12-3 or TRBV12-4 to TRBJ1-1, with TRBD1 as a possible D gene (6 bases). The CDR3 is 12 residues long. The CDR3 DNA follows: TGTGCCAGCAGCTTAGCGGGGACAGAAGCTTTCTTT. It yields the protein CASSLAGTEAFF.

There are many counts of this clonotype. The V gene is TRBV7-2, the J gene TRBJ2-1; 8 bases match TRBD2. CDR1 is SGHTA and CDR2 is FQGNSA in the germline V gene. V lost 2 bases and J lost 6; bases outside the gene matches: 3. The CDR3 is 14 residues long. The CDR3 is CASSLLAGFNEQFF. In DNA form, the CDR3 reads TGTGCCAGCAGCTTACTAGCGGGCTTCAATGAGCAGTTCTTC.

This clonotype was counted between two and nine times. The J gene is TRBJ1-4, the V gene TRBV5-1; D ambiguous. V lost 0 bases, J lost 3 bases, and 6 bases lay in between. Germline-derived CDR1 and CDR2 are SGHRS and YFSETQ. The CDR3 spans 14 residues. Written as DNA, the CDR3 is TGCGCCAGCAGCTTGGAAGGGTCTAATGAAAAACTGTTTTTT. Protein: CASSLEGSNEKLFF.